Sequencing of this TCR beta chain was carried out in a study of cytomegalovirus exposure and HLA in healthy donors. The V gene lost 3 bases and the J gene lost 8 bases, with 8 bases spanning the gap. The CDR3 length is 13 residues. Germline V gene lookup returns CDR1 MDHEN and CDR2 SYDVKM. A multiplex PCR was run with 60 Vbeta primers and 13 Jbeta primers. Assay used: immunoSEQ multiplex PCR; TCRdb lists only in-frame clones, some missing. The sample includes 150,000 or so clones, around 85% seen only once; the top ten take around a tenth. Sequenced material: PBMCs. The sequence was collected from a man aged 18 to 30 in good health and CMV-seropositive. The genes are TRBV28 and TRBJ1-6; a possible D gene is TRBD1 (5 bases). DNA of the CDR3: TGTGCCAGCAGTTTTCGGGGGTATTCACCCCTCCACTTT. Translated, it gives CASSFRGYSPLHF.